Below, 5 T cell receptor beta chains from the same sample are listed, as sequenced in a study of tumor-infiltrating lymphocytes in primary liver carcinoma. Co-extraction of both nucleic acids (RNA and DNA) used about 20-34 mg of unsorted bulk tissue. TCR beta cDNA was reverse-transcribed from 450 to 500 ng of total RNA. The reaction used a constant-region primer and ProtoScript II reverse transcriptase. What produced the TCR beta libraries was three nested multiplex PCR rounds using slightly modified ARM-PCR. Forward primers for TRBV1-TRBV30 and a C-beta reverse primer served the first two PCR rounds, at about 10 cycles each. From the multiplex PCR reads, TCRdb called clonotypes with MiXCR, one entry per CDR3 protein. The sample carries roughly 120,000 distinct CDR3 sequences, around two thirds recorded once. Sequencing was carried out using liver tumor tissue from sampling region 1. Subset reported: tumor region T1, superior pole. The receptors come from a woman in her fifties or sixties with primary liver carcinoma and hepatitis B virus infection.

This chain links TRBV28 with TRBJ2-1, with TRBD2 matching 7 bases. CDR3 length: 15 residues. Trimming cost V 6 bases and J 7 bases; bases outside gene matches: 12. CDR1 and CDR2 (germline): MDHEN, SYDVKM. This CDR3 is CASSPLGGYVNEQFF. The DNA for the CDR3 is TGTGCCAGCAGCCCTTTGGGGGGGTATGTAAATGAGCAGTTCTTC.

On this clonotype itself: At one boundary the junction diverges from the germline segment, which might be a read error. The chain joins TRBV6-4 to TRBJ2-6; either TRBD1 or TRBD2 may supply D (6 bases each). The CDR3 totals 18 residues. In germline, CDR1 is MRHNA, CDR2 SNTAGT. The CDR3 here is CASSDSLRGVSGANILTF. The CDR3 DNA sequence: TGTGCCAGCAGTGACTCGCTTAGGGGGGTCTCTGGGGCCAACATCCTGACTTTC.

As concerns this clonotype: This may arise from a read error, as a much more abundant clone is one base away. CDR3 in amino acids: CATRQDMNTVAFF. The CDR3, as DNA: TGTGCCACTCGACAGGATATGAACACTGTAGCTTTCTTT. The J gene is TRBJ1-1, the V gene TRBV10-3, with a weak D call TRBD1 (6 bases). The CDR3 contains 13 residues. Per germline, CDR1 ENHRY and CDR2 SYGVKD.

This chain uses TRBV11-2 with TRBJ2-3, with a tentative D call TRBD1 (6 bases). The CDR3 consists of 15 residues. V lost 5 bases, J lost 6 bases, and 18 bases lay in between. Per germline, CDR1 SGHAT and CDR2 FQNNGV. CDR3 sequence reads: CASSPPASRGDTQYF. The CDR3 region has the DNA TGTGCCAGCAGCCCCCCTGCTAGTAGGGGGGATACGCAGTATTTT.

A remark on this clonotype: Possible read error: a much larger clone is one base away. The rearrangement links TRBV14 to TRBJ1-3; a weak D match, TRBD1 (6 bases). This CDR3 has 17 residues. Germline CDR1 reads SGHDN; CDR2 reads FVKESK. In nucleotides, the CDR3 is TGTGTCAGCAGCCAAGAGACAGGCTATTTCTCTGGAAACACCATATATTTT. Amino acid sequence: CVSSQETGYFSGNTIYF.